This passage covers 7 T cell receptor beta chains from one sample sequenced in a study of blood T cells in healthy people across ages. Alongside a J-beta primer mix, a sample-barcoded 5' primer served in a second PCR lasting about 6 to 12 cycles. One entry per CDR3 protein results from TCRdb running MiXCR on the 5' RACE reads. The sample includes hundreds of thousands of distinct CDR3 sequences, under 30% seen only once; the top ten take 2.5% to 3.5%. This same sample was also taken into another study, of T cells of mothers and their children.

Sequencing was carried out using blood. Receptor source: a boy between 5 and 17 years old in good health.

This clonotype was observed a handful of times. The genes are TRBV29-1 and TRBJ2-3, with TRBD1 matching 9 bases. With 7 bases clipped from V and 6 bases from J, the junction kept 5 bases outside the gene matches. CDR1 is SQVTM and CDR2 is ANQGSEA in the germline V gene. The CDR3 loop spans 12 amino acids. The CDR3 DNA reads TGCAGCGCGGGACAGGGTCTGGATACGCAGTATTTT. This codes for CSAGQGLDTQYF.

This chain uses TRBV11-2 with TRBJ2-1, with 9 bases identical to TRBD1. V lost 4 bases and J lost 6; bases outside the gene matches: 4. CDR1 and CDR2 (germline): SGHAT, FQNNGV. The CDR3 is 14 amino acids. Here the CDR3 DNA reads TGTGCCAGCAGCTCCCGGACAGGGGTCAATGAGCAGTTCTTC. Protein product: CASSSRTGVNEQFF.

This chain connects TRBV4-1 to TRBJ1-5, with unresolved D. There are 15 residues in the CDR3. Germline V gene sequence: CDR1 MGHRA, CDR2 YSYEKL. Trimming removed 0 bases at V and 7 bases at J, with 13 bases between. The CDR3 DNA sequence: TGCGCCAGCAGCCAAGAAACCGGGGTTGGGCAGCCCCAGCATTTT. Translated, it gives CASSQETGVGQPQHF.

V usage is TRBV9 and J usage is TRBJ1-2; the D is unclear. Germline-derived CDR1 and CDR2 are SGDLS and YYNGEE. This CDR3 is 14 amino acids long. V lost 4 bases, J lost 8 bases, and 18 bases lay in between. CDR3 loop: CASSPVEGLRGYTF. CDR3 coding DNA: TGTGCCAGCAGCCCCGTTGAGGGCCTTAGGGGCTACACCTTC.

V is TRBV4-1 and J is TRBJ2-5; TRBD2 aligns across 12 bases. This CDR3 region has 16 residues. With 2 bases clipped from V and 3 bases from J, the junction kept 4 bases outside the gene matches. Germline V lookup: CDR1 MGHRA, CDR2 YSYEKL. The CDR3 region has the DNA TGCGCCAGCAGCCAACCTACTAGCGGGGGGAAAGAGACCCAGTACTTC. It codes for CASSQPTSGGKETQYF.

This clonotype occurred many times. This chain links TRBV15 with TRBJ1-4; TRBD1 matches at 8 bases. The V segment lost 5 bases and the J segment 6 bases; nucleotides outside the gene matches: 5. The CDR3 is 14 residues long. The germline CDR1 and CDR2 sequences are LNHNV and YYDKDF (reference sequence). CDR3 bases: TGTGCCACCAGCGTCGGACAGGGAGATGAAAAACTGTTTTTT. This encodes CATSVGQGDEKLFF.

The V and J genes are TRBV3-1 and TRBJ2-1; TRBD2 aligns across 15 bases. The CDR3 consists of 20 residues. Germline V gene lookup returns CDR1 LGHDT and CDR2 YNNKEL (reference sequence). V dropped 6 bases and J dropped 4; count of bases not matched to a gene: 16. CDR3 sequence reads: CASSQTRTGTSGGYYNEQFF. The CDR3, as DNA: TGTGCCAGCAGTCAAACGAGGACCGGGACTAGCGGGGGGTATTACAATGAGCAGTTCTTC.